The T cell receptor beta chain described here comes from a study of T cell changes during pregnancy in multiple sclerosis. Generated by immunoSEQ multiplex PCR, the TCRdb table keeps only in-frame clones and is missing some. The profile shows about 52,000 clones, around 90% of them singletons. The CDR3 length is 13 residues. V gave up 9 bases and J gave up 2 bases; unmatched junction bases: 6. The V gene's germline CDR1 is SNHLY and CDR2 FYNNEI. This specimen was CD4+ T cells from peripheral blood mononuclear cells, taken before pregnancy. This sequence originates from a female donor with multiple sclerosis, enrolled in a pregnancy study. The chain combines TRBV2 with TRBJ1-1, with 7 bases fitting TRBD1. The CDR3 nucleotides read TGTGCCAGGAGGGCAGGGGGAAACACTGAAGCTTTCTTT. Its translation: CARRAGGNTEAFF.